This T cell receptor (beta chain) is drawn from a study of OX40 agonist ivuxolimab in advanced cancers. Background on the study: A male proportion of over 70% was recorded, with mean age around 62 years and range about 23 to 90.

The length of the CDR3 is 16 residues. The ends were cut back, 0 bases at V and 4 bases at J, with 14 bases in the middle. CDR1 is MGHRA and CDR2 is YSYEKL in the germline V gene. Sequencing was performed with immunoSEQ multiplex PCR; in TCRdb, only in-frame clones are kept and a portion is missing. The table shows around 60,000 clones, with 87% occurring only once. Study-wide results and limits: In CD8+ T cells, expanded clones were on average more numerous than in CD4+.

This clone has only one observation. The antigen is unknown. This specimen consisted of CD4+ or CD8+ T cells sorted from blood, obtained in a trial of the OX40 agonist ivuxolimab. This TCR was sampled from an adult with an advanced solid tumor such as melanoma, head and neck, liver or kidney cancer. The gene calls are TRBV4-1 and TRBJ2-3; a weak D match, TRBD1 (5 bases). CDR3 bases: TGCGCCAGCAGCCAAGATCCGTGGGGCAGGTCAGATACGCAGTATTTT. It encodes CASSQDPWGRSDTQYF.